The clone carrying this T cell receptor beta chain has just one count. Its antigen is unidentified. This CDR3 is 17 amino acids long. Germline CDR1 reads MNHEY; CDR2 reads SMNVEV (reference sequence). After removal of 6 bases from V and 7 bases from J, the junction contained 12 bases not matched to a gene. Clones were sequenced by immunoSEQ multiplex PCR, and TCRdb holds only the in-frame ones, with some missing. The sample includes about 53,000 clones, 80% to 90% seen only once; the top ten take around 9.9%. The source of the sample is a study of OX40 agonist ivuxolimab in advanced cancers. Overall study findings and caveats: Clonal expansion among partial responders at 0.1-3.0 mg/kg ranked near the lowest.

V is TRBV27 and J is TRBJ1-6; 10 nucleotides agree with TRBD1. Sequenced material: CD4+ or CD8+ T cells sorted from blood, taken in a trial of the OX40 agonist ivuxolimab. The receptor's source is an adult with an advanced solid tumor such as melanoma, head and neck, liver or kidney cancer. CDR3 in amino acids: CASRLDRGRPLNSPLHF. The CDR3 coding sequence is TGTGCCAGCAGACTCGACAGGGGGCGCCCCTTAAATTCACCCCTCCACTTT.